This T cell receptor (beta chain) stems from a study of blood T cell repertoires in COVID-19 (dated by TCRdb to 2019 to 2021). With regard to the full study: For ImmuneRACE Cohort 3, a participant was defined as recovered based on two consecutive negative NP/OP PCR tests, clearance by a healthcare professional, or resolution of symptoms. The samples were drawn from two sources: the first 160 participants of the ongoing ImmuneRACE study, and 950 to 1,500 subjects contributed by 6 global collaborators. The repertoires were released in a freely available public database intended as a resource for research on the immune response to SARS-CoV-2. The sample metadata nearly always contained a de-identified subject ID, COVID-19 status, age in years and sex. Samples from collaborators originated in the United States, Italy and Spain and spanned both the acute and convalescent phases of COVID-19. Where available, HLA class I and class II types were obtained from metadata supplied by the sample provider rather than from assay-based typing. The material from the prospective study consisted of cDNA or gDNA derived from T cells, B-cell-depleted T cells, or PBMCs. Deeply sampled blood TCRbeta repertoires from subjects exposed to, actively infected with, or recovered from COVID-19 were included in the dataset. Results the study describes overall, beyond this receptor: How much clinical and demographic metadata was included differed by source and by participant, and the metadata was provided uncurated.

Enrolling through a virtual design, the prospective study's participants ranged in age from roughly 18 to 89 years and lived across around 25 United States geographic areas. To assign participants to cohorts, the prospective study relied on clinical history that participants themselves reported in a screening survey and a study questionnaire. Mobile phlebotomists in the prospective study collected whole blood, serum and a nasopharyngeal or oropharyngeal swab from every participant. Over a roughly 2-month period, participants in the prospective study had the option of providing additional blood draws and questionnaires. Before DNA extraction, blood samples from the prospective study were shipped at room temperature or frozen. TCRbeta CDR3 regions were amplified from genomic DNA using the immunoSEQ Assay, a bias-controlled multiplex PCR. Regarding the original processing steps: Nucleated cell counts per sample were estimated from amplification of reference gene primers within the assay. To quantify the absolute abundance of each unique TCRbeta CDR3 rearrangement, sequence reads were collapsed and filtered. For each sample, productive Simpson clonality was calculated as the square root of Simpson's diversity index across productive rearrangements. The table was pulled from immuneACCESS by TCRdb, which kept in-frame rearrangements only. Such tables lose some clones; where checked, under half of the loss comes from unresolved V genes, and the rest has no known cause. Clonal size and the V and J genes are those of that table, whereas D and trimming came from the DNA. The sample has about 400,000 clones on record, about 89% of them singletons. The ten largest clones take up approximately 1.8% of the sample.

For this clone: The specificity of this receptor is unknown. The record has no base qualities; no much larger clone is one base away.

From cysteine to phenylalanine, the CDR3 is 15 amino acids long. Kept here is only the CDR3 DNA, which spans 45 bases and is read in frame from base 1. The germline V gene yields KGHSH for CDR1 and LQKENI for CDR2. V and J are truncated by 0 bases and 8 bases respectively, leaving an intervening sequence of 14 bases. The TCR comes from a middle-aged man in a cohort exposed to, infected with or recovered from COVID-19 (not recorded which). Specimen: PBMCs or T cells enriched from blood (not recorded which). The chain uses TRBV18 and TRBJ2-1; the D gene is perhaps TRBD2, from 6 matching bases. The nucleotides read TGTGCCAGCTCACCACCACCCGGGGGTATTTATGAGCAGTTCTTC. This encodes CASSPPPGGIYEQFF.